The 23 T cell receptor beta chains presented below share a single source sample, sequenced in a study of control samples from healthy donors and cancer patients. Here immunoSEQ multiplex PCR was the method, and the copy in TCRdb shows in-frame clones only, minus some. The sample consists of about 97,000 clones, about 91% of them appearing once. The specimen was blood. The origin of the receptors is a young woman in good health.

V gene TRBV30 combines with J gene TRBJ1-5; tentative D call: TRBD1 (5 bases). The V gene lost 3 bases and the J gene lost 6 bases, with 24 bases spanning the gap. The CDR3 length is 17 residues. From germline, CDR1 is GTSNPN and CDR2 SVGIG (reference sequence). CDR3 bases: TGTGCCTGGAGCCTTGACGGGGAAGGGGCCCTCGGTCAGCCCCAGCATTTT. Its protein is CAWSLDGEGALGQPQHF.

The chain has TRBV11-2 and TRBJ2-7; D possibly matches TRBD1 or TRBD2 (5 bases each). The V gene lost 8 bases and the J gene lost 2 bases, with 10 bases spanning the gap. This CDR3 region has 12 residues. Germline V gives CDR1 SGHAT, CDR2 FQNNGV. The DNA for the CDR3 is TGTGCCAGCGTGGGACGGGCCTACGAGCAGTACTTC. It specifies CASVGRAYEQYF.

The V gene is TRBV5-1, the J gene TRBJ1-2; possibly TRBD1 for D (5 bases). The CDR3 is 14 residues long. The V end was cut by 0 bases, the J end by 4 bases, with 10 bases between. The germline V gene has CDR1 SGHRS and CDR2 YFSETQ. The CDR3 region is CASSLAPTVYGYTF. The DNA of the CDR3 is TGCGCCAGCAGCTTGGCCCCGACAGTCTATGGCTACACCTTC.

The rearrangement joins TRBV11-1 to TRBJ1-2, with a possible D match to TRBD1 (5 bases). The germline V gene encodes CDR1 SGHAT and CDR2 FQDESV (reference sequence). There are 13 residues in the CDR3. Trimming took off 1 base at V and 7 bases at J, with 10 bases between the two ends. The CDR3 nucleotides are TGTGCCAGCAGCTTAGGAGGCAGGGCTGGCTACACCTTC. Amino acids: CASSLGGRAGYTF.

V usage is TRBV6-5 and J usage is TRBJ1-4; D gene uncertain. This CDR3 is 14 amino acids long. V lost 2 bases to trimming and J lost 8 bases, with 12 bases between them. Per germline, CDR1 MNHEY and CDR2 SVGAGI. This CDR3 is CASSYVVGVEKLFF. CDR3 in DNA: TGTGCCAGCAGTTACGTGGTCGGGGTCGAAAAACTGTTTTTT.

This CDR3 is CASSLIWETQYF. For the CDR3, the DNA is TGCGCCAGCAGCTTGATTTGGGAGACCCAGTACTTC. The chain has TRBV5-1 and TRBJ2-5; no reliable D call. Germline-derived CDR1 and CDR2 are SGHRS and YFSETQ. The CDR3 is 12 residues long. V gave up 1 base and J gave up 5 bases, with 6 bases separating them.

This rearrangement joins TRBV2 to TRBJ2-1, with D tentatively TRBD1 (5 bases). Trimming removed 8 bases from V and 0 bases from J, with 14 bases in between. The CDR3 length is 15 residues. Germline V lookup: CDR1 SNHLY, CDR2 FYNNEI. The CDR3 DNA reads TGTGCCAGCGGATCTGGGGCCTACTCCTACAATGAGCAGTTCTTC. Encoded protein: CASGSGAYSYNEQFF.

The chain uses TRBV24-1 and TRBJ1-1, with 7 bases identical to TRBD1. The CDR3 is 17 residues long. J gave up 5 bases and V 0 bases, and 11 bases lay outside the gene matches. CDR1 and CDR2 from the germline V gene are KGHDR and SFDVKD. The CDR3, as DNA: TGTGCCACCAGTGATTTGAGCAGGGGGGAGTGGTGGACTGAAGCTTTCTTT. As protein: CATSDLSRGEWWTEAFF.

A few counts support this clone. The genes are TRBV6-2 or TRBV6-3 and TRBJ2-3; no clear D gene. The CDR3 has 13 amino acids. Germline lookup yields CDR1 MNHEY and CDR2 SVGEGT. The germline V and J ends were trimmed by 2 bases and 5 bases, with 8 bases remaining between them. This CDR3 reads CASSYVTGDTQYF. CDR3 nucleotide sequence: TGTGCCAGCAGTTACGTGACTGGAGATACGCAGTATTTT.

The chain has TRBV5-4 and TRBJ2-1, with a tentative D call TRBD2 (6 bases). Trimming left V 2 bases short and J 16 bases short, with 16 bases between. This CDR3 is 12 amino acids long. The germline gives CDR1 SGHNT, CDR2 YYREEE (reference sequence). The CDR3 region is CASSFAGTLRFF. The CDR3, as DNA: TGTGCCAGCAGCTTCGCCGGGACTTTGCGCTTCTTC.

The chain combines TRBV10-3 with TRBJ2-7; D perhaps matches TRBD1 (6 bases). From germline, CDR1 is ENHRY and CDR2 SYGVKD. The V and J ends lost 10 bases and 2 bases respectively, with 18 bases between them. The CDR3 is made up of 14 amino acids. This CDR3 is CATTFHGTTYEQYF. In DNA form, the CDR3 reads TGTGCCACCACCTTCCACGGGACAACCTACGAGCAGTACTTC.

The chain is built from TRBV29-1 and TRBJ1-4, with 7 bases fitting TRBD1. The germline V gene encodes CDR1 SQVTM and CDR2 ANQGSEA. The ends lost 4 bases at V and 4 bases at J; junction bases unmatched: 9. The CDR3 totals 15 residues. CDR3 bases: TGCAGCGTTGGGAGATCAGGGGGATTTAATGAAAAACTGTTTTTT. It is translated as CSVGRSGGFNEKLFF.

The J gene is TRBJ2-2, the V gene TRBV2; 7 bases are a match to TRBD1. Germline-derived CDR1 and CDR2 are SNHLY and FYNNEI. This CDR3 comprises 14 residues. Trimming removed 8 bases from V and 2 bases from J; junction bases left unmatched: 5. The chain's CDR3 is CASQGTENTGELFF. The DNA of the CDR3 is TGTGCCAGCCAAGGGACAGAAAACACCGGGGAGCTGTTTTTT.

CDR3 in DNA: TGTGCCAGCTCACCTCGGACAGGGAAACAGCCCCAGCATTTT. This encodes CASSPRTGKQPQHF. This chain uses TRBV18 with TRBJ1-5, with 8 nucleotides matching TRBD1. Trimming took 3 bases from V and 7 from J; bases not matched to a gene: 5. CDR1 KGHSH and CDR2 LQKENI come from the germline V gene. The CDR3 is 14 amino acids.

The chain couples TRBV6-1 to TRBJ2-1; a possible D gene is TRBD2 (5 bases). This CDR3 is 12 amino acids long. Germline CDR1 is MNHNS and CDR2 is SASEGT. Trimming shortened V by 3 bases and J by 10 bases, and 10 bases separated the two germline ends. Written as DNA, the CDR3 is TGTGCCAGCAGTGACCCCGGGAACGAGCAGTTCTTC. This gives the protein CASSDPGNEQFF.

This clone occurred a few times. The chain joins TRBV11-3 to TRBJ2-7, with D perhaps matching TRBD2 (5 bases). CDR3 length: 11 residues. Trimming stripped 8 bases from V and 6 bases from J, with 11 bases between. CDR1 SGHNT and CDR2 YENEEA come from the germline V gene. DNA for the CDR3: TGTGCCAGCGTACGGGGTGGCGAGCAGTACTTC. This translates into CASVRGGEQYF.

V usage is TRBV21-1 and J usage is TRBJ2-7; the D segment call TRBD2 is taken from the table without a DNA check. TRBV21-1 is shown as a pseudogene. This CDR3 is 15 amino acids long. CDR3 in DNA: TGTGCCAGCAGCAAAGGGGCTAGCGGGGCCTACGAGCAGTACTTC. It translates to CASSKGASGAYEQYF.

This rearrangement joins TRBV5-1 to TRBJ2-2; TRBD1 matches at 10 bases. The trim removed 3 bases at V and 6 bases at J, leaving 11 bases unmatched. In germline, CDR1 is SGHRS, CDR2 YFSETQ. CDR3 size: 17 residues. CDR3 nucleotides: TGCGCCAGCAGCTCGACTGAGGGACAGGGGATACCCGGGGAGCTGTTTTTT. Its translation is CASSSTEGQGIPGELFF.

CDR3 in amino acids: CAIGRGTEETQYF. CDR3 bases: TGTGCCATCGGGCGCGGGACCGAAGAGACCCAGTACTTC. The chain joins TRBV10-3 to TRBJ2-5, with D maybe TRBD2 (6 bases). Deletions cut 8 bases from V and 3 bases from J, with 13 bases between. The CDR3 totals 13 residues. Per germline, CDR1 ENHRY and CDR2 SYGVKD.

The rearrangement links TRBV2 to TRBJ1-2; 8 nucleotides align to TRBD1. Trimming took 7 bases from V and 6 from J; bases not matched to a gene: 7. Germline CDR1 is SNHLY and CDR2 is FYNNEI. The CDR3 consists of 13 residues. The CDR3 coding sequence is TGTGCCAGCAACGTACAGGGGGTCGATGGCTACACCTTC. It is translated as CASNVQGVDGYTF. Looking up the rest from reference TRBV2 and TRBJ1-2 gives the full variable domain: EPEVTQTPSHQVTQMGQEVILRCVPISNHLYFYWYRQILGQKVEFLVSFYNNEISEKSEIFDDQFSVERPDGSNFTLKIRSTKLEDSAMYFCASNVQGVDGYTFGSGTRLTVV.

The CDR3 loop is CATSTTGTGINSPLHF. The CDR3 coding sequence is TGTGCCACCAGCACTACCGGAACAGGGATTAATTCACCCCTCCACTTT. The chain employs TRBV15 and TRBJ1-6; a weak D match, TRBD1 (6 bases). The CDR3 runs 16 residues. Germline assignment: CDR1 LNHNV and CDR2 YYDKDF (reference sequence). Deletions cut 4 bases from V and 6 bases from J, with 16 bases between.

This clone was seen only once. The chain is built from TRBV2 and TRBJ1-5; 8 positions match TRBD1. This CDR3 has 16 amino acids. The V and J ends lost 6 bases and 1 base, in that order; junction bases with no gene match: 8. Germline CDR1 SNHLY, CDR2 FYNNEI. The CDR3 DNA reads TGTGCCAGCAGCGAGACGACAGGGGCGAGCAATCAGCCCCAGCATTTT. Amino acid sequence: CASSETTGASNQPQHF. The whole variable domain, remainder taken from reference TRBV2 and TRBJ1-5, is EPEVTQTPSHQVTQMGQEVILRCVPISNHLYFYWYRQILGQKVEFLVSFYNNEISEKSEIFDDQFSVERPDGSNFTLKIRSTKLEDSAMYFCASSETTGASNQPQHFGDGTRLSIL.

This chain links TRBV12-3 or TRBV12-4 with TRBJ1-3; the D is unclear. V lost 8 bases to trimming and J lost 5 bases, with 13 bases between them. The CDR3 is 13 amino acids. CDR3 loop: CASRPLSRNTIYF. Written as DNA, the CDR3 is TGTGCCAGCCGTCCGCTGAGCCGAAACACCATATATTTT.